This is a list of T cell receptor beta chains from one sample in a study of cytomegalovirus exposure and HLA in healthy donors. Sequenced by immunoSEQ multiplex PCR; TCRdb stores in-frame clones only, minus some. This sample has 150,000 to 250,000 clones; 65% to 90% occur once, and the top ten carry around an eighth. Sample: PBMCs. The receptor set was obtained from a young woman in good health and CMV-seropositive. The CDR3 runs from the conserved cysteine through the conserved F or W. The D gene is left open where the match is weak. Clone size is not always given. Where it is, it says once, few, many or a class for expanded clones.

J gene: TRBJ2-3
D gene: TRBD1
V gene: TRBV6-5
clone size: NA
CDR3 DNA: TGTGCCAGCAGTTACTTGGGACAGGGGACAGATACGCAGTATTTT
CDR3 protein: CASSYLGQGTDTQYF

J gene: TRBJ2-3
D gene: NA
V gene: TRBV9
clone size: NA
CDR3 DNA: TGTGCCAGCAGCGTAGGGCAGGGCACAGATACGCAGTATTTT
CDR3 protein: CASSVGQGTDTQYF

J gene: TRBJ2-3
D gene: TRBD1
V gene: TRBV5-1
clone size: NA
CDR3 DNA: TGCGCCAGCAGCACTAGGACAGGCCTCACAGATACGCAGTATTTT
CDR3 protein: CASSTRTGLTDTQYF

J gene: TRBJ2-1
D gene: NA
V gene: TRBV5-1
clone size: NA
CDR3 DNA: TGCGCCAGCAGCCCTCTACAGGACTCCTACAATGAGCAGTTCTTC
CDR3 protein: CASSPLQDSYNEQFF

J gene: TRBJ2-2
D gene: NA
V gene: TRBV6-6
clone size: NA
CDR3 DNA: TGTGCCAGCAGGGGTCTCGCGGGCACCGGGGAGCTGTTTTTT
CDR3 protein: CASRGLAGTGELFF

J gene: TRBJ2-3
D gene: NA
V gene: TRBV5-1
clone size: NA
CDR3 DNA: TGCGCCAGCAGCCCCGAGGGGGTTTCGGATACGCAGTATTTT
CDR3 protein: CASSPEGVSDTQYF

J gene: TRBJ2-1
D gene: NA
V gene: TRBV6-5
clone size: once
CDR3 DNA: TGTGCCACTGACCAGGTACATGAGCAGTTCTTC
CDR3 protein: CATDQVHEQFF

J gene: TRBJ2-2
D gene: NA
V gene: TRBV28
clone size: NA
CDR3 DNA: TGTGCCAGCAGTTTCAGTAGCGAGATCACCGGGGAGCTGTTTTTT
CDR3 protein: CASSFSSEITGELFF

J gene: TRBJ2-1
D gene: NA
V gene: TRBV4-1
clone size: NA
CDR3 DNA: TGCGCCAGCAGCCAAGATGTTAGAGGTCTTGGCTCCTACAATGAGCAGTTCTTC
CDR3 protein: CASSQDVRGLGSYNEQFF

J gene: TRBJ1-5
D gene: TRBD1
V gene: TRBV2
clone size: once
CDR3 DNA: TGTGCCAGCAGAACAGGGGGACAGGGCAATCAGCCCCAGCATTTT
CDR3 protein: CASRTGGQGNQPQHF

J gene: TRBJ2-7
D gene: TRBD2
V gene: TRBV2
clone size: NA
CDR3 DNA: TGTGCCAGCAGTAACCCGTATAGCGGGAGGGGACGGGAGCAGTACTTC
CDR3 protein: CASSNPYSGRGREQYF

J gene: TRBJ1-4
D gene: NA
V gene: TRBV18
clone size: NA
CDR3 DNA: TGTGCCAGCTCACCTGGCCTGGAAAAACTGTTTTTT
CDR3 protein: CASSPGLEKLFF

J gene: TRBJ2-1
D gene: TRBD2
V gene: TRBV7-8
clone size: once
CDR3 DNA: TGTGCCAGCAGCTTAGTAAGACTAGCGGGATTGGATGAGCAGTTCTTC
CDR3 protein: CASSLVRLAGLDEQFF

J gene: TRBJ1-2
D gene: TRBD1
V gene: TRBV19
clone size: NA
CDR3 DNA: TGTGCCAGTATTGGGACAGGGAAAAACTATGGCTACACCTTC
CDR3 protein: CASIGTGKNYGYTF

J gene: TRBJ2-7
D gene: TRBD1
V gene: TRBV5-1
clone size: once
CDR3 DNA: TGCGCCAGCAGCTCCAATTACGACAGGGCCCTTGGCGAGCAGTACTTC
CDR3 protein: CASSSNYDRALGEQYF

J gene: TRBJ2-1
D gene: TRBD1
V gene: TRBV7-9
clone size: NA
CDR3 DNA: TGTGCCAGCATCAGGGGGAGTCTCTCCTACAATGAGCAGTTCTTC
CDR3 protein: CASIRGSLSYNEQFF

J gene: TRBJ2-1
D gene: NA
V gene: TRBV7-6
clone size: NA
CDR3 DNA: TGTGCCAGCAGCTTAGTCCGGAGCTCCTACAATGAGCAGTTCTTC
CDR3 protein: CASSLVRSSYNEQFF

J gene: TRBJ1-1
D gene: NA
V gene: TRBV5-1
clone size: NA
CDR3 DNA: TGCGCCAGCAGCTTCGGCGGGAGGAACACTGAAGCTTTCTTT
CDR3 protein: CASSFGGRNTEAFF

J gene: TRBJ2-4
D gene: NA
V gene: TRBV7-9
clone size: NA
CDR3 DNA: TGTGCCAGCAGCTTACGGGGGTCCAAAAACATTCAGTACTTC
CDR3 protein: CASSLRGSKNIQYF

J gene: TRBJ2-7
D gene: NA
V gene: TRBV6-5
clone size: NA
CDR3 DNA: TGTGCCAGCAGTTACGTGGCGGGACCCTACGAGCAGTACTTC
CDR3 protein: CASSYVAGPYEQYF

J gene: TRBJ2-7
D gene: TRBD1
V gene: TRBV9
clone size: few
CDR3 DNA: TGTGCCAGCAGCGTAGGACAGGGGCCCTACGAGCAGTACTTC
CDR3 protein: CASSVGQGPYEQYF

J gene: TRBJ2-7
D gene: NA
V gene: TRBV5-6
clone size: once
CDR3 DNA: TGTGCCAGCAGCTTCCAGGATGGAATCTACGAGCAGTACTTC
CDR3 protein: CASSFQDGIYEQYF

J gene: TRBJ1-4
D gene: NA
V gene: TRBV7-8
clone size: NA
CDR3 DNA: TGTGCCAGCAGCTTAGCCGGGTCTAATGAAAAACTGTTTTTT
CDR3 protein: CASSLAGSNEKLFF

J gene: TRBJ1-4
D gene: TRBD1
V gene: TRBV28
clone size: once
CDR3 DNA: TGTGCCAGCAGTTTTTCACAGGGGAATAATGAAAAACTGTTTTTT
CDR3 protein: CASSFSQGNNEKLFF

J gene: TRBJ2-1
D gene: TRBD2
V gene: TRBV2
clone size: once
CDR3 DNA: TGTGCCAGCGGGCGGGGGGATGAGCAGTTCTTC
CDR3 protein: CASGRGDEQFF

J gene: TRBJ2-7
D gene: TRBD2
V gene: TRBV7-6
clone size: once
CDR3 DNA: TGTGCCAGCAGCGCCGGGACTAGTGTCTACGAGCAGTACTTC
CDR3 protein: CASSAGTSVYEQYF

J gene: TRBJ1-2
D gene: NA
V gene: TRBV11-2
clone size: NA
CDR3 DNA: TGTGCCAGCAACACACGTAACTATGGCTACACCTTC
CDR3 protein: CASNTRNYGYTF

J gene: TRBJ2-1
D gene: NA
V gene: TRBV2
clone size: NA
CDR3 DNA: TGTGCCAGCGGGGCGGAGTACAATGAGCAGTTCTTC
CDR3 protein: CASGAEYNEQFF

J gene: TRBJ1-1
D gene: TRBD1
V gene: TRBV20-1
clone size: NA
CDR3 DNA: TGCAGTGCTTACAGGGGGACTGAAGCTTTCTTT
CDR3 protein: CSAYRGTEAFF

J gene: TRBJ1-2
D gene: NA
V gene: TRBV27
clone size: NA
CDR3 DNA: TGTGCCAGCAGTGGGTATTCAGGGGACCCTAACTATGGCTACACCTTC
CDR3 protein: CASSGYSGDPNYGYTF

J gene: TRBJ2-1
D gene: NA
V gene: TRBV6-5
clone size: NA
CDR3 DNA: TGTGCCAGCAGCTCACAGGACTACAATGAGCAGTTCTTC
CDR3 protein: CASSSQDYNEQFF

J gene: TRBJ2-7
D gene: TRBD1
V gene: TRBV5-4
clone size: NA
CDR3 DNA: TGTGCCAGCAGCCTTTCCCCGGGACAGGGGAATGAGCAGTACTTC
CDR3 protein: CASSLSPGQGNEQYF

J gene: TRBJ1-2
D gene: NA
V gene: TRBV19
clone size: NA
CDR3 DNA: TGTGCCAGTAGATTCCCCCCACCCAAGAGTGGCTACACCTTC
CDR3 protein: CASRFPPPKSGYTF

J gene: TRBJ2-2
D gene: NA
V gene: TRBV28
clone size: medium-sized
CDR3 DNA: TGTGCCAGCAGCCCCGGGTGGGCCGGGGAGCTGTTTTTT
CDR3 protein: CASSPGWAGELFF

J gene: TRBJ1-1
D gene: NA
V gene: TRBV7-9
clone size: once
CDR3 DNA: TGTGCCAGCAGCTTAGTGCCTTCGGGAATGAACACTGAAGCTTTCTTT
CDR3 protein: CASSLVPSGMNTEAFF

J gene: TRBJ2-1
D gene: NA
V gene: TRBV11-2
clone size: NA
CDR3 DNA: TGTGCCAGCAGCTTAGGCGGCCCTTCGGACAATGAGCAGTTCTTC
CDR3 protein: CASSLGGPSDNEQFF

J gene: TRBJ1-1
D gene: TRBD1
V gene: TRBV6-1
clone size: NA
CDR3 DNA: TGTGCCAGCAAGCGGCCGACAGGGGTGAACACTGAAGCTTTCTTT
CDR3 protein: CASKRPTGVNTEAFF

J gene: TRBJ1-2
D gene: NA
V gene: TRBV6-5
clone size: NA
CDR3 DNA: TGTGCCAGCAGTCGCAGACAGGCCCACTATGGCTACACCTTC
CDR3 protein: CASSRRQAHYGYTF

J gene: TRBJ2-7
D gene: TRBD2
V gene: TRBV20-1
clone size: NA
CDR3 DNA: TGCAGTGGCACTAGCGGCTACGAGCAGTACTTC
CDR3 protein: CSGTSGYEQYF

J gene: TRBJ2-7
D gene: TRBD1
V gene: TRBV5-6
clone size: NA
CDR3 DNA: TGTGCCAGCAGCCCCCGGACAGGGGTCGAGCAGTACTTC
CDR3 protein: CASSPRTGVEQYF

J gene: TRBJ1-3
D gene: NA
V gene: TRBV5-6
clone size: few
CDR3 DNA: TGTGCCAGCAGCTTAGGGAGCTGGGAAGGAAACACCATATATTTT
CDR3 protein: CASSLGSWEGNTIYF

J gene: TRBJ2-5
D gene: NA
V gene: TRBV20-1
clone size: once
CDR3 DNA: TGCAGTGCTAGGTCGCAAGAGACCCAGTACTTC
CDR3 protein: CSARSQETQYF

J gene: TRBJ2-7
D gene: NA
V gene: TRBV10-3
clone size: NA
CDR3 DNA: TGTGCCATCGGCAGCGCTCGGTACGAGCAGTACTTC
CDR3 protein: CAIGSARYEQYF

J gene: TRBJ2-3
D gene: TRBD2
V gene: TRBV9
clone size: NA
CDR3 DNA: TGTGCCAGCAGCTTCTGGACTAGCGCAGATACGCAGTATTTT
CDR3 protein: CASSFWTSADTQYF

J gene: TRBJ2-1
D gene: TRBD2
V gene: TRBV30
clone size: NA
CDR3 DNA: TGTGCCTGGAGGAGACTAGCGGAGCCCCGGATCTTC
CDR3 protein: CAWRRLAEPRIF

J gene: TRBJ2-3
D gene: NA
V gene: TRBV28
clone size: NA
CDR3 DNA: TGTGCCAGCAGACACACAGATACGCAGTATTTT
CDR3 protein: CASRHTDTQYF

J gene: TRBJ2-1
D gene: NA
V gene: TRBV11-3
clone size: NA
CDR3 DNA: TGTGCCAGCAGCCGTACAGGTCCCTACAATGAGCAGTTCTTC
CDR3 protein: CASSRTGPYNEQFF

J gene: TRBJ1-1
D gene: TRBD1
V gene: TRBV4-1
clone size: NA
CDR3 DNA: TGCGCCAGCAGCTCTAGGACAGGGGCAAATGAAGCTTTCTTT
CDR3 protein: CASSSRTGANEAFF

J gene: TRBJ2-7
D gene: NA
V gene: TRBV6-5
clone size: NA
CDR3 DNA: TGTGCCAGCAGTCCCCTCTACGAGCAGTACTTC
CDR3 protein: CASSPLYEQYF

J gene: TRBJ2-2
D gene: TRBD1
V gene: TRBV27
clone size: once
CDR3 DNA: TGTGCCAGCACCCTGAAACAGGGGGCCCTGAACACCGGGGAGCTGTTTTTT
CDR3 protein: CASTLKQGALNTGELFF

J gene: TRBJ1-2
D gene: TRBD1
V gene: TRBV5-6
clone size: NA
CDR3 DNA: TGTGCCAGCAGCTCGCCGGGACAGGACTATGGCTACACCTTC
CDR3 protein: CASSSPGQDYGYTF

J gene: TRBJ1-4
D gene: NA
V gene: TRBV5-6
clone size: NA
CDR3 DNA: TGTGCCAGCAGCTTACAGGGCACCCCTAATGAAAAACTGTTTTTT
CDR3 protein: CASSLQGTPNEKLFF

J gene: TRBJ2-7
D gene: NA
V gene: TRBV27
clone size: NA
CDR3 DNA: TGTGCCAGCAGTAAGGGGGACCGTTTGACCTACGAGCAGTACTTC
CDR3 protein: CASSKGDRLTYEQYF

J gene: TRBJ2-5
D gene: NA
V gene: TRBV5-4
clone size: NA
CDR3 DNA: TGTGCCAGCAGCTTGGACAGGGTGCGCATGGAGACCCAGTACTTC
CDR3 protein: CASSLDRVRMETQYF

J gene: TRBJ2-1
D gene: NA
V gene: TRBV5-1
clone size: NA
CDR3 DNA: TGCGCCAGCAGCTTGGTCGGGAGCTCCTACAATGAGCAGTTCTTC
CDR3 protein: CASSLVGSSYNEQFF

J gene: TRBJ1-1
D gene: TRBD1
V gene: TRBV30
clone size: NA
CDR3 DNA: TGTGCCTGGAGCGGTTTGAGCGGGGACGGACAGGGGTTCAGAGACACTGAAGCTTTCTTT
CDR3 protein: CAWSGLSGDGQGFRDTEAFF